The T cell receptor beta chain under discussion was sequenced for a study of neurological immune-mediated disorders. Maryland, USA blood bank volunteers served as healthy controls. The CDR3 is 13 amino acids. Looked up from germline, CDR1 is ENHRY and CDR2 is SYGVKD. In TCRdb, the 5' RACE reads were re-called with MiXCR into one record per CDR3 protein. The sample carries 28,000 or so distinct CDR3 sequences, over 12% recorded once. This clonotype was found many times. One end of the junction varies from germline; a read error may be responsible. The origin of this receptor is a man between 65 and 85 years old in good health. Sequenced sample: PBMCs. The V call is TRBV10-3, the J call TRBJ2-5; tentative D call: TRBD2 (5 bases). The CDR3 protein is CAISSGGGETQYF. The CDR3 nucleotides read TGTGCCATCAGTTCCGGCGGAGGAGAGACCCAGTACTTT.